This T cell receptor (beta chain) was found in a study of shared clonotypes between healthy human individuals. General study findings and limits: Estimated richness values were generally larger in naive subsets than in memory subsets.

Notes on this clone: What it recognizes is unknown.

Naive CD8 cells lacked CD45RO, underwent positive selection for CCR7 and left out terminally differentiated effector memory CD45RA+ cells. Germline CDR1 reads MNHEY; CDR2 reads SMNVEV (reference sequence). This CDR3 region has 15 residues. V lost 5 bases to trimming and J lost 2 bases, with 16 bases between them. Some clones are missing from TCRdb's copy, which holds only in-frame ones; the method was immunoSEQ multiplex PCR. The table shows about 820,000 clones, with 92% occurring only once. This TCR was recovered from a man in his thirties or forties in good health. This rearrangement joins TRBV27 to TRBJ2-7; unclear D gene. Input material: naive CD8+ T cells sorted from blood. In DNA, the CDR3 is TGTGCCAGCAGTCCCCGGGTGGGTACCCCCTACGAGCAGTACTTC. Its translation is CASSPRVGTPYEQYF.